Below, 10 T cell receptor beta chains from the same sample are listed, as sequenced in a study of molecular identifiers for immune sequencing clone quantification. TCRdb re-called the PCR reads with MiXCR, one entry per CDR3 protein. Of about 100,000 distinct CDR3 sequences in the sample, 30% to 45% were seen once. The sample consisted of naive CD8+ T cells from blood, with Jurkat cell RNA spiked in. Subset of the sample: FACS-sorted CD8+CD4-CCR7+CD45RA+ naive T cells. Source of these receptors: a human donor in good health. Some libraries in this study had Jurkat cell RNA spiked in.

The chain recombines TRBV12-3 or TRBV12-4 with TRBJ2-7; possibly TRBD2 for D (7 bases). V was pared by 5 bases and J by 2 bases, with 19 bases between. This CDR3 spans 16 amino acids. CDR3 region: CASSTFGGGSPYEQYF. DNA of the CDR3: TGTGCCAGCAGTACCTTCGGGGGCGGGAGCCCCTACGAGCAGTACTTC.

This clonotype was seen a few times. This chain connects TRBV15 to TRBJ2-3; TRBD2 is a possible D gene (5 bases). CDR3 length: 14 residues. V was clipped by 4 bases and J by 0 bases, with 8 bases between them. Per the germline V gene, CDR1 is LNHNV and CDR2 is YYDKDF (reference sequence). The CDR3 nucleotides are TGTGCCACCAGCAACGGGGATAGCACAGATACGCAGTATTTT. This encodes CATSNGDSTDTQYF.

This clonotype was counted many times. This chain uses TRBV12-3 or TRBV12-4 with TRBJ1-3; the match to TRBD1 covers 12 bases. CDR3 length: 18 residues. With 5 bases clipped from V and 2 bases from J, the junction kept 10 bases outside the gene matches. In nucleotides, the CDR3 is TGTGCCAGCAGTCACCGGGACAGGGGGCCGAGTACTGGAAACACCATATATTTT. Its translation: CASSHRDRGPSTGNTIYF.

Details on this clonotype: With a much larger clone just one base away, this may be a read error. The chain uses TRBV28 and TRBJ1-2; D not resolved. From germline, CDR1 is MDHEN and CDR2 SYDVKM. The CDR3 has 13 amino acids. V gave up 4 bases and J gave up 3 bases, with 9 bases separating them. The chain's CDR3 is CASSSPIDYGYTF. The CDR3 DNA sequence: TGTGCCAGCAGTTCACCAATAGACTATGGCTACACCTTC.

With respect to this clonotype: The junction does not match germline at one end; this may be a read error. The rearrangement links TRBV9 to TRBJ2-3; 12 bases line up with TRBD2. Germline CDR1 and CDR2: SGDLS and YYNGEE. The CDR3 extends over 16 amino acids. The CDR3: CASSDPLAGGPETQYF. CDR3 sequence (DNA): TGTGCCAGCAGTGACCCCCTAGCGGGAGGGCCAGAAACGCAGTATTTT.

This clonotype was counted ten times or more. V and J are TRBV7-2 and TRBJ2-7; 8 bases fit TRBD2. Trimming took 1 base from V and 3 from J; bases not matched to a gene: 5. The germline gives CDR1 SGHTA, CDR2 FQGNSA. The CDR3 has 15 amino acids. The CDR3 loop reads CASSLVPAGDYEQYF. As DNA, the CDR3 is TGTGCCAGCAGCTTAGTTCCAGCGGGGGACTACGAGCAGTACTTC.

This clonotype came up many times. V usage is TRBV6-5 and J usage is TRBJ1-4; no firm D call. Germline values: CDR1 MNHEY, CDR2 SVGAGI. The CDR3 totals 15 residues. With 3 bases removed from V and 1 base from J, the gap between germline ends came to 9 bases. The CDR3, as DNA: TGTGCCAGCAGTTATACGAGCGGAACTAATGAAAAACTGTTTTTT. Translated, it gives CASSYTSGTNEKLFF.

This clonotype was seen only a few times. The chain uses TRBV7-9 and TRBJ1-6, with D unclear. V gave up 3 bases and J gave up 5 bases, with 14 bases separating them. CDR3 size: 16 residues. Germline V gene lookup returns CDR1 SEHNR and CDR2 FQNEAQ (reference sequence). CDR3 residues: CASSFPRLRDNSPLHF. CDR3 in DNA: TGTGCCAGCAGCTTCCCAAGGCTTAGGGATAATTCACCCCTCCACTTT.

For this clonotype: No conserved phenylalanine or tryptophan is present at the end of the CDR3, so a read error is the likely explanation. The V call is TRBV19, the J call TRBJ1-1; weak D call: TRBD1 (5 bases). V lost 8 bases and J lost 2, with 18 bases in between. The germline CDR1 and CDR2 sequences are LNHDA and SQIVND (reference sequence). The CDR3 covers 15 residues. DNA for the CDR3: TGTGCCAGTCGACACCCCGGGACGGTCAACACTGAAGCTTTCTTA. Its protein product is CASRHPGTVNTEAFL.

V and J are TRBV27 and TRBJ2-7; maybe TRBD2 (6 bases). Looked up from germline, CDR1 is MNHEY and CDR2 is SMNVEV (reference sequence). CDR3 length equals 12 residues. Trimming removed 6 bases at V and 2 bases at J, with 8 bases between. Here the CDR3 reads CASRGLAYEQYF. The DNA of the CDR3 is TGTGCCAGCAGGGGACTCGCCTACGAGCAGTACTTC.